The T cell receptor (beta chain) described here comes from a study of cytomegalovirus exposure and HLA in healthy donors. Study findings and constraints: Reportedly, a later analysis found an Asian-associated ancestry cluster had fewer N-insertions than the approximately 670-donor mean. Listed as cytomegalovirus-associated were 150 or so TCR beta chains.

The PCR ran on 60 Vbeta and 13 Jbeta primers. Sequencing used immunoSEQ multiplex PCR; TCRdb keeps in-frame clones, though not all of them. The top ten hold roughly 6.7% of the sample, which has under 170,000 clones, approximately 79% seen once. Germline CDR1 is SQVTM and CDR2 is ANQGSEA. The CDR3 consists of 15 residues. V was clipped by 1 base and J by 5 bases, with 17 bases between them. Concerning this clone: Its antigen remains unidentified.

The sequenced material came from PBMCs. This receptor was identified in a man over 45 in good health and CMV-seropositive. This rearrangement joins TRBV29-1 to TRBJ1-1; D uncertain. CDR3 bases: TGCAGCGTTGAAGTTAGGTCGGCAGAGGGTACTGAAGCTTTCTTT. Its translation: CSVEVRSAEGTEAFF.